Each of the 5 T cell receptor beta chains below was sequenced from the same sample in a study of OX40 agonist ivuxolimab in advanced cancers. Clones were read by immunoSEQ multiplex PCR, and TCRdb kept only the in-frame ones, dropping some. Seen here are roughly 20,000 clones, about 83% observed once, and the top ten hold 20%. The specimen comprised CD4+ or CD8+ T cells sorted from blood, sampled in a trial of the OX40 agonist ivuxolimab. These receptors all come from an adult with an advanced solid tumor such as melanoma, head and neck, liver or kidney cancer.

The chain employs TRBV5-1 and TRBJ2-7, with D perhaps given as TRBD1 or TRBD2 (5 bases each). V lost 3 bases to trimming and J lost 3 bases, with 13 bases between them. The germline V gene has CDR1 SGHRS and CDR2 YFSETQ. The CDR3 sequence is 14 residues long. Written as DNA, the CDR3 is TGCGCCAGCAGCTCGGCCCTGGGGGTCTACGAGCAGTACTTC. Protein: CASSSALGVYEQYF.

The chain links TRBV5-6 to TRBJ2-3; 8 nucleotides agree with TRBD1. The CDR3 is 15 amino acids. V shed 4 bases, J shed 4 bases, and the junction held 8 bases outside the gene matches. Germline assignment: CDR1 SGHDT and CDR2 YYEEEE. The CDR3 protein is CASSIRQGSADTQYF. The CDR3 DNA reads TGTGCCAGCAGCATCAGACAGGGGTCGGCAGATACGCAGTATTTT.

This clone showed up just a few times. V usage is TRBV7-2 and J usage is TRBJ2-3; 10 bases line up with TRBD2. Germline assignment: CDR1 SGHTA and CDR2 FQGNSA. The CDR3 covers 15 residues. Losses at the gene ends were 3 bases for V and 4 bases for J; bases not matched to a gene: 4. The CDR3 DNA is TGTGCCAGCAGCTTTGGGACTAGCGTTTCAGATACGCAGTATTTT. Encoded protein: CASSFGTSVSDTQYF.

The V and J genes are TRBV19 and TRBJ2-7; D is unresolved. In germline, CDR1 is LNHDA, CDR2 SQIVND (reference sequence). Trimming left V 1 base short and J 2 bases short, with 6 bases between. This CDR3 is built from 13 residues. The CDR3 loop is CASSIGIPYEQYF. CDR3 sequence (DNA): TGTGCCAGTAGTATAGGGATCCCCTACGAGCAGTACTTC.

The V and J genes are TRBV18 and TRBJ2-3; possibly TRBD1 for D (5 bases). The CDR3 extends over 14 amino acids. Trimming removed 2 bases from V and 4 bases from J, with 10 bases in between. The V gene's germline CDR1 is KGHSH and CDR2 LQKENI. CDR3 sequence: CASSPGAGSDTQYF. CDR3 sequence (DNA): TGTGCCAGCTCACCAGGGGCAGGTTCAGATACGCAGTATTTT. Complete variable domain (other parts from reference TRBV18 and TRBJ2-3): NAGVMQNPRHLVRRRGQEARLRCSPMKGHSHVYWYRQLPEEGLKFMVYLQKENIIDESGMPKERFSAEFPKEGPSILRIQQVVRGDSAAYFCASSPGAGSDTQYFGPGTRLTVL.